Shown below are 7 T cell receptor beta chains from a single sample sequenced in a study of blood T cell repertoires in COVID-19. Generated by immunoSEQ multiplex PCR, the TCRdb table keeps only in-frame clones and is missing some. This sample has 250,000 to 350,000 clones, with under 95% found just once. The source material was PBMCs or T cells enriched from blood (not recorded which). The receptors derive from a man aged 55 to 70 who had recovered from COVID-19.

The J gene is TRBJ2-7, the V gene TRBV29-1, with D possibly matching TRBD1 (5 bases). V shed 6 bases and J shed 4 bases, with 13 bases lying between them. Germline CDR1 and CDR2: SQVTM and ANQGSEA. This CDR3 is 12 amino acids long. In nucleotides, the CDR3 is TGCAGCGTCCGCACAGGTTCTTACGAGCAGTACTTC. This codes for CSVRTGSYEQYF.

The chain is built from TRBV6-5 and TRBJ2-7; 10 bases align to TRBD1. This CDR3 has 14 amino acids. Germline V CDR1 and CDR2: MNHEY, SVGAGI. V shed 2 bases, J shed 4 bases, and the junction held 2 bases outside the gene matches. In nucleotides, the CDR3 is TGTGCCAGCAGTTACGACAGGGGGCGATACGAGCAGTACTTC. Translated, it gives CASSYDRGRYEQYF.

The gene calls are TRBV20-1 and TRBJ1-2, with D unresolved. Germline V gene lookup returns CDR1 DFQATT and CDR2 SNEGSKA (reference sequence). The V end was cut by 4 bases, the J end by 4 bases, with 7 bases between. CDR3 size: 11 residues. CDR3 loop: CSATSIYGYTF. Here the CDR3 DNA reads TGCAGTGCTACTAGCATCTATGGCTACACCTTC.

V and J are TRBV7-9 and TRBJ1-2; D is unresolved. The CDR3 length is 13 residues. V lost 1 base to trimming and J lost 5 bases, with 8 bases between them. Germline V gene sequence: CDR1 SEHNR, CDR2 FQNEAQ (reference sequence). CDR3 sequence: CASSLDSEYGYTF. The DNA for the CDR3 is TGTGCCAGCAGCTTAGACAGTGAATATGGCTACACCTTC.

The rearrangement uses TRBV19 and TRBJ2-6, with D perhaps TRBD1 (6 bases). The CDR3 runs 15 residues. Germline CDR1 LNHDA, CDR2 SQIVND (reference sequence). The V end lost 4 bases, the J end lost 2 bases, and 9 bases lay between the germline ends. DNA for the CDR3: TGTGCCAGTAGTAGCAACAGGGCTGGGGCCAACGTCCTGACTTTC. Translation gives CASSSNRAGANVLTF.

The CDR3 nucleotides are TGTGCCAGCAGTCTACAGGGGATGAACACTGAAGCTTTCTTT. It encodes CASSLQGMNTEAFF. The chain has TRBV2 and TRBJ1-1; the match to TRBD1 covers 7 bases. The CDR3 is 14 residues long. With V trimmed by 5 bases and J by 0 bases, 3 bases remained unmatched. Germline V gene data show CDR1 as SNHLY and CDR2 as FYNNEI.

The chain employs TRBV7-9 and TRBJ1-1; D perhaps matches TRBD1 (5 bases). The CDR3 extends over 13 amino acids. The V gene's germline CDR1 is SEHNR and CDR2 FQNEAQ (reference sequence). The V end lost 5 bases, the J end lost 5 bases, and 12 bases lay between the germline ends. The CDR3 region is CASSETAGTEAFF. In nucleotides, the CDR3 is TGTGCCAGCAGCGAAACGGCAGGGACTGAAGCTTTCTTT. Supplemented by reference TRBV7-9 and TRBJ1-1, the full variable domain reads DTGVSQNPRHKITKRGQNVTFRCDPISEHNRLYWYRQTLGQGPEFLTYFQNEAQLEKSRLLSDRFSAERPKGSFSTLEIQRTEQGDSAMYLCASSETAGTEAFFGQGTRLTVV.